This T cell receptor (beta chain) is from a study of blood T cell repertoires in COVID-19. The method was immunoSEQ multiplex PCR; TCRdb's version includes in-frame clones alone and lacks a portion of them. The table lists over 250,000 clones, about 88% of them singletons, with around 12% in the top ten. V was trimmed by 3 bases and J by 7 bases, leaving 12 bases between them. Germline CDR1 and CDR2: SGHVS and FQNEAQ. CDR3 size: 13 residues. The gene calls are TRBV7-8 and TRBJ2-5; perhaps TRBD2 as D (6 bases). The receptor comes from a woman aged 60-70 years with acute or convalescent COVID-19. The sequenced sample was peripheral blood. The DNA of the CDR3 is TGTGCCAGCAGCTTGGGACTCGAGGGGACCCAGTACTTC. Protein sequence: CASSLGLEGTQYF.